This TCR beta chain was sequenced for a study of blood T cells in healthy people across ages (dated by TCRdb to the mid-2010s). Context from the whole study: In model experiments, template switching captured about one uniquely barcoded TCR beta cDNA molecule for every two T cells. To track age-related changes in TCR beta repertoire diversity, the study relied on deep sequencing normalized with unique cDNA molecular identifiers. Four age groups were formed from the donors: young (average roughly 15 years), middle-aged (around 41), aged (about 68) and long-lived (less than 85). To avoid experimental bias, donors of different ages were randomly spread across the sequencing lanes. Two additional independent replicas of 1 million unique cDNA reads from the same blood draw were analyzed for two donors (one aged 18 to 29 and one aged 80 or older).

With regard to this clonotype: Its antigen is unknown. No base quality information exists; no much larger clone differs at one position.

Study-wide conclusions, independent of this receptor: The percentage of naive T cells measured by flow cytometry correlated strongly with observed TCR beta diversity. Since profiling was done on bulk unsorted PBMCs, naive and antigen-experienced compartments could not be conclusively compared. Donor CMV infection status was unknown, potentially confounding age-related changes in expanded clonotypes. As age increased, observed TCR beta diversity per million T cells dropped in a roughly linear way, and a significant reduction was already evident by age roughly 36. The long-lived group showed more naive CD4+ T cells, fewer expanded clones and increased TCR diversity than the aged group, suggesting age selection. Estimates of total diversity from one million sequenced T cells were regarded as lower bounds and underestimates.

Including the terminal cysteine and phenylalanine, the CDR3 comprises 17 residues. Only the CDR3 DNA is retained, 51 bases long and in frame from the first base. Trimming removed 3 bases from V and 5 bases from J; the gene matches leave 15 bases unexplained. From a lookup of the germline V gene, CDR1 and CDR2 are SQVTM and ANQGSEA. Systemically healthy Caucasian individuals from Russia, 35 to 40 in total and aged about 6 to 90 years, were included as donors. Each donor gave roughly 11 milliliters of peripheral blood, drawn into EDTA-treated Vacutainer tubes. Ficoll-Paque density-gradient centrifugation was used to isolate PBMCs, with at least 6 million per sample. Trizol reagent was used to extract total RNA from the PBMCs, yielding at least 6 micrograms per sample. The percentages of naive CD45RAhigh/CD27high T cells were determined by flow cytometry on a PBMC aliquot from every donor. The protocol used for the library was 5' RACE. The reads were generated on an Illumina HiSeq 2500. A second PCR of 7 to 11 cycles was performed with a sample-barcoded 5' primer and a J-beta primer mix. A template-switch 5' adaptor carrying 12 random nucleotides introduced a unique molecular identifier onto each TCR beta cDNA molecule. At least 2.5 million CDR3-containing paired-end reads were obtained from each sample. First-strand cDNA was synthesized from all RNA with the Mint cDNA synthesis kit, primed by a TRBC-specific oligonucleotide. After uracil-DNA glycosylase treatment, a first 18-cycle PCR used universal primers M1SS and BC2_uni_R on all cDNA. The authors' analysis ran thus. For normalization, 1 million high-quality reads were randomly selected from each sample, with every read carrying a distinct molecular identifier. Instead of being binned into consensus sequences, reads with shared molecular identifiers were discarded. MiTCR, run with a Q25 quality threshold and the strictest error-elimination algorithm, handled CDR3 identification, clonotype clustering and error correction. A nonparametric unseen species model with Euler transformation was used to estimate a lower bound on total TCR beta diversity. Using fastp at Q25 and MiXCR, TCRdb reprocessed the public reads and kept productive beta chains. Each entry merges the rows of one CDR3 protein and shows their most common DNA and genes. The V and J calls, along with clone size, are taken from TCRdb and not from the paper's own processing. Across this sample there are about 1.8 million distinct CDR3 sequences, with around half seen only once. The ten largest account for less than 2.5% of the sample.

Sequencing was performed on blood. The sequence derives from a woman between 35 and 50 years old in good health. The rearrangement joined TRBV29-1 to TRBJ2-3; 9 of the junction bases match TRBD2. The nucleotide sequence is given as TGCAGCGTTGAGCGTTTGGCTAGCGGGGTCTCGGGAGATACGCAGTATTTT. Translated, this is CSVERLASGVSGDTQYF.